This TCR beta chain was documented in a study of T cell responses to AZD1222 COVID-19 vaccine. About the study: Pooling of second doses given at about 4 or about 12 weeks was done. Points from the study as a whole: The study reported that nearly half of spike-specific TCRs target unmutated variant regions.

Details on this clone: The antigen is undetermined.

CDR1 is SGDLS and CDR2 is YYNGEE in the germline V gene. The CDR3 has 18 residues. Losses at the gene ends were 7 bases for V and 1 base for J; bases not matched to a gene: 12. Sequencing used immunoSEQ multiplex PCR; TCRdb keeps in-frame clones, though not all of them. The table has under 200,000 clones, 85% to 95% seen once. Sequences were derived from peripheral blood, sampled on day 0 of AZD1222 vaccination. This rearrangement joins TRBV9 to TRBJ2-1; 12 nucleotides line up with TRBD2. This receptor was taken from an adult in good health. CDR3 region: CASSRTSGVYGSYNEQFF. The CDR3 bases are TGTGCCAGCTCTCGGACTAGCGGGGTGTATGGGTCCTACAATGAGCAGTTCTTC.